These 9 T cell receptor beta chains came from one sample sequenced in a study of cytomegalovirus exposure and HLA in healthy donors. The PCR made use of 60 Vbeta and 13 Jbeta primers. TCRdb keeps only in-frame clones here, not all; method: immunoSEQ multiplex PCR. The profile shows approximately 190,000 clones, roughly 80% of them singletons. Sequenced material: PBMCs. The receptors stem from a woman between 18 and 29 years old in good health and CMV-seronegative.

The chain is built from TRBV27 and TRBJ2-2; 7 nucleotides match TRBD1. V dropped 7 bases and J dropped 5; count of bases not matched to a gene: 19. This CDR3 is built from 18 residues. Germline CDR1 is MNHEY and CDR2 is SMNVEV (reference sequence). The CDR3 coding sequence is TGTGCCAGCACCTCCATACTCATCGGGACAGAAAAAACCGGGGAGCTGTTTTTT. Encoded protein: CASTSILIGTEKTGELFF.

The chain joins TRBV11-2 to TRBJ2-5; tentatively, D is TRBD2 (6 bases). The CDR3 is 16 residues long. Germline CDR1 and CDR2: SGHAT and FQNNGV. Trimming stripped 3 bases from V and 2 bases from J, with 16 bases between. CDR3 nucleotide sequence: TGTGCCAGCAGCTTGGCAGGGACGGGGGAACAAGAGACCCAGTACTTC. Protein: CASSLAGTGEQETQYF.

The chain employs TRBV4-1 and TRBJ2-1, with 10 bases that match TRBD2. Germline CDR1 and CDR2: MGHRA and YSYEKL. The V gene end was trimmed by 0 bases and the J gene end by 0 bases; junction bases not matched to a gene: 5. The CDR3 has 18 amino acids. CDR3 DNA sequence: TGCGCCAGCAGCCAAGAGGGGCTAGCGGGAGACTCCTACAATGAGCAGTTCTTC. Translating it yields CASSQEGLAGDSYNEQFF.

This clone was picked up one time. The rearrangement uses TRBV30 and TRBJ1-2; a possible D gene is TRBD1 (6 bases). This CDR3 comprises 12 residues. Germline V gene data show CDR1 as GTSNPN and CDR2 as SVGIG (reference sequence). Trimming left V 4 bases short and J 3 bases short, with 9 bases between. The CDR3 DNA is TGTGCCTGGACAGGGGATGACTATGGCTACACCTTC. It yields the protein CAWTGDDYGYTF.

CDR3 residues: CASSSSGHGYTF. The CDR3 nucleotides read TGTGCCAGCAGCTCCTCAGGGCATGGCTACACCTTC. The genes are TRBV7-2 and TRBJ1-2; weak D call: TRBD1 (5 bases). Germline V gene lookup returns CDR1 SGHTA and CDR2 FQGNSA. The CDR3 runs 12 residues. Between the trimmed V and J ends, which lost 4 bases and 6 bases, there was a span of 9 bases.

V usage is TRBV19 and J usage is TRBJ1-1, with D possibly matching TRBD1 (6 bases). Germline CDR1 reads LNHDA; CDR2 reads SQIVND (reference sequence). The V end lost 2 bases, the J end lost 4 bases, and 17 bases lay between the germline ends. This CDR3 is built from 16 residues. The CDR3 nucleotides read TGTGCCAGTAGTATAAAAGGCAGGGGAAGAATCACTGAAGCTTTCTTT. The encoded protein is CASSIKGRGRITEAFF. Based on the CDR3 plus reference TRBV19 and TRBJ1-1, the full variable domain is DGGITQSPKYLFRKEGQNVTLSCEQNLNHDAMYWYRQDPGQGLRLIYYSQIVNDFQKGDIAEGYSVSREKKESFPLTVTSAQKNPTAFYLCASSIKGRGRITEAFFGQGTRLTVV.

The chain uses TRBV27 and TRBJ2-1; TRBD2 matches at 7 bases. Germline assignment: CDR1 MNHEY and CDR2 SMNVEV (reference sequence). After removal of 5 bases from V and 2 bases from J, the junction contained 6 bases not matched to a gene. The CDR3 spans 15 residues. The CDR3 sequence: CASSDGLVPYNEQFF. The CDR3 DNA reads TGTGCCAGCAGTGATGGACTAGTCCCCTACAATGAGCAGTTCTTC.

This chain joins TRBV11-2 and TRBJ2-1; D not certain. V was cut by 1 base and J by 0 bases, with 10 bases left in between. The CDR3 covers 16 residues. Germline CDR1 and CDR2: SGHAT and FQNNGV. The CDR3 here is CASSLGSASSYNEQFF. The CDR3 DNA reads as TGTGCCAGCAGCTTAGGCAGCGCCAGCTCCTACAATGAGCAGTTCTTC.

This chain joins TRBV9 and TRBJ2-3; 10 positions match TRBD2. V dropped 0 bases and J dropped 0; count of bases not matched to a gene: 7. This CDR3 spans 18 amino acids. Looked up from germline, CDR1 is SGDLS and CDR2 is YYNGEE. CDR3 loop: CASSVAEASGRSTDTQYF. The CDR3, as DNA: TGTGCCAGCAGCGTAGCTGAGGCTAGCGGGAGAAGCACAGATACGCAGTATTTT.